The 29 T cell receptor beta chains below come from one sample, sequenced in a study of T-cell reconstitution after alpha-beta-depleted transplantation in children. The TCRbeta library was prepared with unique molecular identifiers. One entry per CDR3 protein, called by TCRdb with MiXCR from the PCR reads. This table has roughly 350,000 distinct CDR3 sequences, 15% to 20% appearing once. The material sequenced was PBMCs, mostly from graft donor cells, taken 360 days after TCRalphabeta/CD19-depleted stem cell transplant. The receptors come from a male patient aged 2 to 9 who had a stem cell transplant for acute lymphoblastic leukemia, so the T cells may come from the graft donor.

Ten or more counts support this clonotype. The rearrangement links TRBV20-1 to TRBJ2-2; 9 nucleotides match TRBD1. V gave up 4 bases and J gave up 4 bases; unmatched junction bases: 10. This CDR3 is 16 amino acids long. Germline assignment: CDR1 DFQATT and CDR2 SNEGSKA (reference sequence). The CDR3 DNA is TGCAGTGCTAACCATCCGGGACAGGGATCCACCGGGGAGCTGTTTTTT. Translation gives CSANHPGQGSTGELFF.

This clonotype was found a few times. This rearrangement joins TRBV3-1 to TRBJ1-2; D remains unclear. The V gene's germline CDR1 is LGHDT and CDR2 YNNKEL (reference sequence). V dropped 6 bases and J dropped 3 bases, with 17 bases sitting between them. CDR3 length: 15 amino acids. The chain's CDR3 is CASSVGDFSDYGYTF. In DNA form, the CDR3 reads TGTGCCAGCAGTGTCGGGGATTTCAGCGACTATGGCTACACCTTC. Complete variable domain (other parts from reference TRBV3-1 and TRBJ1-2): DTAVSQTPKYLVTQMGNDKSIKCEQNLGHDTMYWYKQDSKKFLKIMFSYNNKELIINETVPNRFSPKSPDKAHLNLHINSLELGDSAVYFCASSVGDFSDYGYTFGSGTRLTVV.

This clonotype was observed a handful of times. The V and J genes are TRBV5-1 and TRBJ2-3; unclear D gene. V was trimmed by 3 bases and J by 2 bases, leaving 16 bases between them. Germline CDR1 is SGHRS and CDR2 is YFSETQ. The CDR3 contains 16 residues. This CDR3 reads CASSSATGDITDTQYF. The DNA of the CDR3 is TGCGCCAGCAGCTCAGCGACTGGAGATATCACAGATACGCAGTATTTT.

The chain has TRBV4-3 and TRBJ2-7; no definite D call. The V end lost 1 base, the J end lost 2 bases, and 15 bases lay between the germline ends. Germline loops: CDR1 LGHNA, CDR2 YSLEER. There are 16 residues in the CDR3. The CDR3 loop is CASSQVRYGFAYEQYF. The CDR3 region has the DNA TGCGCCAGCAGCCAAGTTCGGTATGGCTTCGCCTACGAGCAGTACTTC.

The chain links TRBV20-1 to TRBJ2-2; tentative D call: TRBD2 (6 bases). CDR3 length: 18 residues. Per germline, CDR1 DFQATT and CDR2 SNEGSKA (reference sequence). The V and J ends lost 1 base and 1 base respectively, with 19 bases between them. In nucleotides, the CDR3 is TGCAGTGCTAGAGCCGGAACAGCTAGGAGGGGGAACACCGGGGAGCTGTTTTTT. Its protein product is CSARAGTARRGNTGELFF.

This clonotype has just a few counts. V usage is TRBV19 and J usage is TRBJ2-2; 11 nucleotides align to TRBD1. Unmatched junction bases numbered 1, after V lost 10 bases and J lost 6 bases. The CDR3 runs 12 residues. Germline CDR1 LNHDA, CDR2 SQIVND (reference sequence). For the CDR3, the DNA is TGTGCCACGGGACAGGGGGCCGGGGAGCTGTTTTTT. Translation gives CATGQGAGELFF.

This clonotype showed up many times. The chain employs TRBV3-1 and TRBJ2-3; D unclear. From germline, CDR1 is LGHDT and CDR2 YNNKEL (reference sequence). The ends were cut back, 0 bases at V and 6 bases at J, with 10 bases in the middle. This CDR3 is 14 amino acids long. CDR3 DNA: TGTGCCAGCAGCCAAGAGGTTAGAATCGATACGCAGTATTTT. It is translated as CASSQEVRIDTQYF.

Many counts were recorded for this clonotype. The rearrangement links TRBV20-1 to TRBJ1-3; D unresolved. Trimming shortened V by 1 base and J by 0 bases, and 7 bases separated the two germline ends. CDR1 DFQATT and CDR2 SNEGSKA come from the germline V gene (reference sequence). The CDR3 has 14 residues. Written as DNA, the CDR3 is TGCAGTGCTAGAGCCCCCCTCTCTGGAAACACCATATATTTT. Protein: CSARAPLSGNTIYF.

The J gene is TRBJ1-2, the V gene TRBV7-2; 8 nucleotides match TRBD1. The CDR3 is made up of 14 amino acids. Germline loops: CDR1 SGHTA, CDR2 FQGNSA. Germline trimming cut 2 bases from V and 7 bases from J; bases unmatched to any gene: 6. CDR3 residues: CASSLMTGETGYTF. The CDR3 DNA is TGTGCCAGCAGCTTAATGACAGGGGAGACTGGCTACACCTTC. Full variable domain (missing parts from reference TRBV7-2 and TRBJ1-2): GAGVSQSPSNKVTEKGKDVELRCDPISGHTALYWYRQSLGQGLEFLIYFQGNSAPDKSGLPSDRFSAERTGGSVSTLTIQRTQQEDSAVYLCASSLMTGETGYTFGSGTRLTVV.

This clonotype showed up just a few times. This rearrangement joins TRBV7-8 to TRBJ2-3; 11 nucleotides line up with TRBD1. Per the germline V gene, CDR1 is SGHVS and CDR2 is FQNEAQ. V shed 1 base and J 2 bases; nucleotides not matched to a gene: 8. The length of the CDR3 is 18 residues. The DNA for the CDR3 is TGTGCCAGCAGCTTAGAGAGGACAGGGGGCTTTCTCACAGATACGCAGTATTTT. This codes for CASSLERTGGFLTDTQYF.

This clonotype was detected a few times. The chain combines TRBV6-2 or TRBV6-3 with TRBJ2-3; 16 bases align to TRBD2. The CDR3 spans 18 residues. Trimming removed 0 bases from V and 2 bases from J; junction bases left unmatched: 2. Per germline, CDR1 MNHEY and CDR2 SVGEGT. The CDR3 bases are TGTGCCAGCAGTTACTCCGGGACTAGCGGGAGGGCCACAGATACGCAGTATTTT. Residues: CASSYSGTSGRATDTQYF.

This rearrangement joins TRBV5-5 to TRBJ1-1; 9 bases map to TRBD1. The CDR3 is 16 residues long. Germline CDR1 and CDR2: SGHKS and YYEKEE (reference sequence). Trimming took 2 bases from V and 1 from J; bases not matched to a gene: 6. The CDR3 DNA reads TGTGCCAGCAGCTTCCGGGACAGGGAGTGGAACACTGAAGCTTTCTTT. Its translation: CASSFRDREWNTEAFF.

The chain joins TRBV4-1 to TRBJ2-7; TRBD2 matches at 10 bases. Per germline, CDR1 MGHRA and CDR2 YSYEKL. Trimming at V came to 4 bases and at J to 4 bases, leaving 7 bases not matched to a gene. There are 15 residues in the CDR3. The CDR3 sequence is CASSPAGGFQYEQYF. For the CDR3, the DNA is TGCGCCAGCAGCCCAGCGGGAGGGTTTCAATACGAGCAGTACTTC.

The rearrangement uses TRBV4-3 and TRBJ2-7; D remains ambiguous. The CDR3 is made up of 16 amino acids. V dropped 0 bases and J dropped 3 bases, with 15 bases sitting between them. Germline V gene lookup returns CDR1 LGHNA and CDR2 YSLEER. CDR3 nucleotide sequence: TGCGCCAGCAGCCAAGATACGAACCCTCTTTACTACGAGCAGTACTTC. Encoded protein: CASSQDTNPLYYEQYF.

The rearrangement uses TRBV28 and TRBJ2-3; D gene ambiguous. Trimming cost V 5 bases and J 2 bases, with 29 bases left between them. This CDR3 is built from 20 residues. Germline CDR1 MDHEN, CDR2 SYDVKM. CDR3 DNA sequence: TGTGCCAGCAGTCCAGAAGGCGGTGGTCCTCCCACCCTCGTCACAGATACGCAGTATTTT. As protein: CASSPEGGGPPTLVTDTQYF.

This clonotype showed up many times. The chain is built from TRBV7-9 and TRBJ2-7; D is unclear. Germline assignment: CDR1 SEHNR and CDR2 FQNEAQ (reference sequence). The ends were cut back, 1 base at V and 1 base at J, with 14 bases in the middle. This CDR3 spans 16 amino acids. The CDR3, as DNA: TGTGCCAGCAGCTTAGTGATCTTGGGGTCGTCCTACGAGCAGTACTTC. Translating it yields CASSLVILGSSYEQYF.

This clonotype has just a few counts. CDR3 amino acids: CASSRVSGELFF. Written as DNA, the CDR3 is TGCGCCAGCAGCCGCGTTTCCGGGGAGCTGTTTTTT. This chain connects TRBV4-1 to TRBJ2-2; D remains ambiguous. The CDR3 runs 12 residues. The ends were cut back, 4 bases at V and 6 bases at J, with 6 bases in the middle. Germline lookup yields CDR1 MGHRA and CDR2 YSYEKL.

The V and J genes are TRBV20-1 and TRBJ2-3, with TRBD2 matching over 8 bases. The CDR3 runs to 15 residues. Looked up from germline, CDR1 is DFQATT and CDR2 is SNEGSKA (reference sequence). Trimming took 6 bases from V and 4 from J; bases not matched to a gene: 12. The CDR3 spells CSATLAEGMADTQYF. The CDR3 coding sequence is TGCAGTGCAACACTAGCGGAGGGGATGGCAGATACGCAGTATTTT.

The rearrangement links TRBV12-3 or TRBV12-4 to TRBJ2-7; 12 positions match TRBD2. The V segment lost 8 bases and the J segment 2 bases; nucleotides outside the gene matches: 10. The CDR3 is 16 residues long. This chain's CDR3 is CASSPGTSGPTYEQYF. The CDR3 DNA follows: TGTGCCAGCTCTCCCGGGACTAGCGGGCCGACCTACGAGCAGTACTTC.

This clonotype appeared many times. The chain couples TRBV7-2 to TRBJ2-5; 8 bases fit TRBD1. V lost 3 bases and J lost 5; bases outside the gene matches: 5. The CDR3 loop spans 14 amino acids. Germline assignment: CDR1 SGHTA and CDR2 FQGNSA. In DNA form, the CDR3 reads TGTGCCAGCAGCTTGGACAGGGCACACGAGACCCAGTACTTC. Its translation: CASSLDRAHETQYF. Looking up the rest from reference TRBV7-2 and TRBJ2-5 gives the full variable domain: GAGVSQSPSNKVTEKGKDVELRCDPISGHTALYWYRQSLGQGLEFLIYFQGNSAPDKSGLPSDRFSAERTGGSVSTLTIQRTQQEDSAVYLCASSLDRAHETQYFGPGTRLLVL.

This clonotype was detected many times. This CDR3 reads CASSPQSRAGETQYF. Written as DNA, the CDR3 is TGTGCCAGCAGCCCCCAGTCCAGGGCGGGAGAGACCCAGTACTTC. The gene calls are TRBV12-3 or TRBV12-4 and TRBJ2-5, with D possibly being TRBD1 or TRBD2 (5 bases each). The CDR3 consists of 15 residues. V dropped 6 bases and J dropped 4 bases, with 18 bases sitting between them.

This clonotype appeared a few times. The chain has TRBV24-1 and TRBJ2-5; no firm D call. The V gene's germline CDR1 is KGHDR and CDR2 SFDVKD. This CDR3 region has 14 residues. The V end was cut by 4 bases, the J end by 4 bases, with 12 bases between. CDR3 in amino acids: CATSDHDWGETQYF. In DNA, the CDR3 is TGTGCCACCAGTGACCACGACTGGGGAGAGACCCAGTACTTC.

This clonotype showed up just a few times. J is TRBJ2-5 and V is TRBV7-2; D is perhaps TRBD2 (6 bases). Looked up from germline, CDR1 is SGHTA and CDR2 is FQGNSA. CDR3 length equals 16 residues. V was shortened by 1 base and J by 1 base, with 13 bases between the two germline ends. DNA of the CDR3: TGTGCCAGCAGCTTAGTCGGCGGGATACGCCAAGAGACCCAGTACTTC. Amino acid sequence: CASSLVGGIRQETQYF.

In this sample, this clonotype turned up many times. V usage is TRBV5-1 and J usage is TRBJ1-2, with TRBD1 as a possible D gene (6 bases). The CDR3 is 13 amino acids. The germline CDR1 and CDR2 sequences are SGHRS and YFSETQ. V was cut by 1 base and J by 5 bases, with 9 bases left in between. The CDR3: CASSLTGSYGYTF. The DNA for the CDR3 is TGCGCCAGCAGCTTGACAGGGTCGTATGGCTACACCTTC. Filled out from reference TRBV5-1 and TRBJ1-2, the complete variable domain reads KAGVTQTPRYLIKTRGQQVTLSCSPISGHRSVSWYQQTPGQGLQFLFEYFSETQRNKGNFPGRFSGRQFSNSRSEMNVSTLELGDSALYLCASSLTGSYGYTFGSGTRLTVV.

The chain joins TRBV7-8 to TRBJ2-3; D unresolved. This CDR3 is built from 16 residues. The V and J ends lost 1 base and 1 base respectively, with 12 bases between them. The germline V gene encodes CDR1 SGHVS and CDR2 FQNEAQ. CDR3 sequence reads: CASSLGSPWGTDTQYF. Here the CDR3 DNA reads TGTGCCAGCAGCTTAGGGTCCCCATGGGGCACAGATACGCAGTATTTT.

The rearrangement joins TRBV7-2 to TRBJ2-3; D unclear. V was trimmed by 3 bases and J by 0 bases, leaving 13 bases between them. Germline V lookup: CDR1 SGHTA, CDR2 FQGNSA. This CDR3 comprises 16 residues. CDR3 bases: TGTGCCAGCAGCTTCCCTCCAAGTCCTAGCACAGATACGCAGTATTTT. Protein: CASSFPPSPSTDTQYF.

There are a few counts of this clonotype. For the CDR3, the DNA is TGCGCCAGCAGCCAAGATAGGGCGGGAGGGTCCCAGTACTTC. Translated, it gives CASSQDRAGGSQYF. The genes are TRBV4-3 and TRBJ2-5; 9 positions match TRBD2. Germline V lookup: CDR1 LGHNA, CDR2 YSLEER. Trimming at V came to 0 bases and at J to 9 bases, leaving 5 bases not matched to a gene. The CDR3 contains 14 residues.

This clonotype was counted only a few times. The chain has TRBV10-3 and TRBJ1-2; D is possibly TRBD1 (5 bases). From germline, CDR1 is ENHRY and CDR2 SYGVKD. This CDR3 has 16 amino acids. V shed 6 bases and J shed 5 bases, with 22 bases lying between them. The CDR3: CAISQADSGGWYGYTF. Here the CDR3 DNA reads TGTGCCATCAGCCAGGCGGATTCGGGGGGATGGTATGGCTACACCTTC.

The chain is built from TRBV5-1 and TRBJ2-7; unclear D gene. The germline V gene encodes CDR1 SGHRS and CDR2 YFSETQ. The CDR3 covers 11 residues. V was shortened by 6 bases and J by 5 bases, with 9 bases between the two germline ends. CDR3 nucleotide sequence: TGCGCCAGCAACTTTCGCGACGAGCAGTACTTC. Translation: CASNFRDEQYF.